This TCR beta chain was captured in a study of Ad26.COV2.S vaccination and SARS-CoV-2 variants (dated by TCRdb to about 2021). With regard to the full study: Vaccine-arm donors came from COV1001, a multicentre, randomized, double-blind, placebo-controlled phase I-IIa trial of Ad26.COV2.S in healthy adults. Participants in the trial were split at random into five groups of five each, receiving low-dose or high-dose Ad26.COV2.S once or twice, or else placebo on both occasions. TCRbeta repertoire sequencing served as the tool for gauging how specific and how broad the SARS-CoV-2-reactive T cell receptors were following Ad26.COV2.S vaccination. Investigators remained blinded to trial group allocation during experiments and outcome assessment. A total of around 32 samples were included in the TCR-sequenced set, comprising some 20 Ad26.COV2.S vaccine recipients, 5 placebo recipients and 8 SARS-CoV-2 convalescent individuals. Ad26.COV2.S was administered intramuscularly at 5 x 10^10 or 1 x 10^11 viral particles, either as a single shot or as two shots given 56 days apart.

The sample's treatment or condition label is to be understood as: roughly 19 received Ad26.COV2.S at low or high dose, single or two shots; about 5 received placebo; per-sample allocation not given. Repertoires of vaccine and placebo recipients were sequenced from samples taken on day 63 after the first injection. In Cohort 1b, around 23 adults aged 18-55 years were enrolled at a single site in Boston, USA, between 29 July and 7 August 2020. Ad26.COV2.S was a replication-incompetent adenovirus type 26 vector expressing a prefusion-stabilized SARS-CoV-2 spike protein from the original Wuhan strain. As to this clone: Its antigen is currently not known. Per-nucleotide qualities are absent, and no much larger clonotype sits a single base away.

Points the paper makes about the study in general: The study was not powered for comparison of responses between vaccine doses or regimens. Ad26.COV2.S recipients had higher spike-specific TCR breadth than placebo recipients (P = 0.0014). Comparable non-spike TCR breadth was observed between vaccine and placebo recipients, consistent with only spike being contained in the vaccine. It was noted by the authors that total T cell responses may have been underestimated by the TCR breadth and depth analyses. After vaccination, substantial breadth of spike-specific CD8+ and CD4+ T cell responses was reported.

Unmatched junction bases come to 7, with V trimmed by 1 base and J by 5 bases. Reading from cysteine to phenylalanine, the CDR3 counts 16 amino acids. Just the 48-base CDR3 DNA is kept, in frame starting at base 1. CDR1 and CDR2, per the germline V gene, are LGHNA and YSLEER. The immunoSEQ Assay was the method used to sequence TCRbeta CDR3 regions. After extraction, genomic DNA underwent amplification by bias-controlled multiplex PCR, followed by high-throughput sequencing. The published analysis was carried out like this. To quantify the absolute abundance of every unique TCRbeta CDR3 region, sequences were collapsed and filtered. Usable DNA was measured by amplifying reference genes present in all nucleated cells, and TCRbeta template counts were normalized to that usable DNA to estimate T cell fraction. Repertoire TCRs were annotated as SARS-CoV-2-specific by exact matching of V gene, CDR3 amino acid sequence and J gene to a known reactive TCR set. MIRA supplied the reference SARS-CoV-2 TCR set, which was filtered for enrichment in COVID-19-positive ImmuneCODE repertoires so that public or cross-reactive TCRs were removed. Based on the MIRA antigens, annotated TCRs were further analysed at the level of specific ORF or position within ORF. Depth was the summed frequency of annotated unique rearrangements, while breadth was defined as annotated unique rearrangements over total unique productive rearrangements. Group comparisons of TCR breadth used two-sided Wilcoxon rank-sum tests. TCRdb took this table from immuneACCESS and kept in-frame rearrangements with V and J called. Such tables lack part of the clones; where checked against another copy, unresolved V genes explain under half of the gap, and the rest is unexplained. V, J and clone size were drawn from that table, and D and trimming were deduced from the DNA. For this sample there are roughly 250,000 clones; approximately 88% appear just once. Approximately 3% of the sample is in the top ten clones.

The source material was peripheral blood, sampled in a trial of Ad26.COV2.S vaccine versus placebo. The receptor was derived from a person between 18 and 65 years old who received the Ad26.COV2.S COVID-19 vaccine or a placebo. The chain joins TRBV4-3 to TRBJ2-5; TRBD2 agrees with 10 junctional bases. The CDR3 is CASSQAMGLAWETQYF. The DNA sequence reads TGCGCCAGCAGCCAAGCTATGGGACTAGCGTGGGAGACCCAGTACTTC.